The rows below give T cell receptor beta chains drawn from one sample of a study of cytomegalovirus exposure and HLA in healthy donors. TCRdb's table, derived via immunoSEQ multiplex PCR, lists solely in-frame clones and lacks some. The sample holds about 77,000 clones, about 80% seen once. What was sequenced was PBMCs. These receptors came from a middle-aged man in good health and CMV-seronegative. The CDR3 runs from the conserved cysteine through the conserved F or W. D genes are given only for firm matches. For some rows the clone size is stated as once, few or many, or as a class when expanded; others skip it.

v_gene: TRBV29-1; j_gene: TRBJ2-1; d_gene: TRBD2; abundance: NA; CDR3nt: TGCAGCGTTCGTAGCGGGGGATACAATGAGCAGTTCTTC; CDR3aa: CSVRSGGYNEQFF
v_gene: TRBV11-2; j_gene: TRBJ2-1; d_gene: NA; abundance: NA; CDR3nt: TGTGCCAGCAGCCCGACAAGCCTCTCCTACAATGAGCAGTTCTTC; CDR3aa: CASSPTSLSYNEQFF
v_gene: TRBV6-4; j_gene: TRBJ1-5; d_gene: NA; abundance: NA; CDR3nt: TGTGCCAGCAGTGACTCTGGGGGCCAGCCCCAGCATTTT; CDR3aa: CASSDSGGQPQHF
v_gene: TRBV14; j_gene: TRBJ1-2; d_gene: NA; abundance: NA; CDR3nt: TGTGCCAGCAGCCAGGACATTTTAGATGGCTACACCTTC; CDR3aa: CASSQDILDGYTF
v_gene: TRBV13; j_gene: TRBJ2-7; d_gene: TRBD1; abundance: NA; CDR3nt: TGTGCCAGCAGCTTAAGAGGGACAGGGAGAGAGCAGTACTTC; CDR3aa: CASSLRGTGREQYF
v_gene: TRBV7-2; j_gene: TRBJ2-1; d_gene: NA; abundance: NA; CDR3nt: TGTGCCAGCAGCTTTGGGGCTACGGACTACGAGCAGTTCTTC; CDR3aa: CASSFGATDYEQFF
v_gene: TRBV7-7; j_gene: TRBJ2-3; d_gene: NA; abundance: NA; CDR3nt: TGTGCGACCAGTAGCGGCCGCACAGATACGCAGTATTTT; CDR3aa: CATSSGRTDTQYF
v_gene: TRBV4-1; j_gene: TRBJ2-3; d_gene: TRBD2; abundance: once; CDR3nt: TGCGCCAGCACCCGCGGGACTAGCCTTCCTAGCACAGATACGCAGTATTTT; CDR3aa: CASTRGTSLPSTDTQYF
v_gene: TRBV10-3; j_gene: TRBJ1-2; d_gene: NA; abundance: NA; CDR3nt: TGTGCCATCAGTGGTTCGGACTATGGCTACACCTTC; CDR3aa: CAISGSDYGYTF
v_gene: TRBV27; j_gene: TRBJ1-2; d_gene: TRBD1; abundance: NA; CDR3nt: TGTGCCAGCAGTTGGGACAGGACCCTTGGCTACACCTTC; CDR3aa: CASSWDRTLGYTF
v_gene: TRBV9; j_gene: TRBJ1-5; d_gene: NA; abundance: NA; CDR3nt: TGTGCCAGCAGCGAGGGAGATAGCAATCAGCCCCAGCATTTT; CDR3aa: CASSEGDSNQPQHF
v_gene: TRBV4-2; j_gene: TRBJ1-4; d_gene: NA; abundance: once; CDR3nt: TGTGCCAGCAGCGGCGGGAGAGTGAATGAAAAACTGTTTTTT; CDR3aa: CASSGGRVNEKLFF
v_gene: TRBV6-5; j_gene: TRBJ1-2; d_gene: NA; abundance: NA; CDR3nt: TGTGCCACCCGCACCGGGGGTCTATCACTCTATGGCTACACCTTC; CDR3aa: CATRTGGLSLYGYTF
v_gene: TRBV19; j_gene: TRBJ1-5; d_gene: NA; abundance: NA; CDR3nt: TGTGCCAGTAGTCCACCCGTTGTGGCAGGAGGTAATCAGCCCCAGCATTTT; CDR3aa: CASSPPVVAGGNQPQHF
v_gene: TRBV4-1; j_gene: TRBJ1-6; d_gene: NA; abundance: few; CDR3nt: TGCGCCAGCAGCCAAGATAGGGGGACACCCTATAATTCACCCCTCCACTTT; CDR3aa: CASSQDRGTPYNSPLHF
v_gene: TRBV6-1; j_gene: TRBJ2-2; d_gene: TRBD2; abundance: NA; CDR3nt: TGTGCCAGCAGTGATCTAGCGGGGGGGCGTACCGGGGAGCTGTTTTTT; CDR3aa: CASSDLAGGRTGELFF
v_gene: TRBV19; j_gene: TRBJ1-2; d_gene: TRBD1; abundance: NA; CDR3nt: TGTGCCAGTAGTATAGGGGACAGGGATGGTGGCTACACCTTC; CDR3aa: CASSIGDRDGGYTF
v_gene: TRBV25-1; j_gene: TRBJ1-2; d_gene: TRBD1; abundance: once; CDR3nt: TGTGCCAGCAGTATACAGGGGCTCTATGGCTACACCTTC; CDR3aa: CASSIQGLYGYTF
v_gene: TRBV19; j_gene: TRBJ2-7; d_gene: TRBD1; abundance: few; CDR3nt: TGTGCCAGTAGTCTCAGGACAGGGTTTCGCTACGAGCAGTACTTC; CDR3aa: CASSLRTGFRYEQYF
v_gene: TRBV5-4; j_gene: TRBJ2-1; d_gene: NA; abundance: NA; CDR3nt: TGTGCCAGCAGCTTGGAATGGGGACTGTACAATGAGCAGTTCTTC; CDR3aa: CASSLEWGLYNEQFF
v_gene: TRBV5-1; j_gene: TRBJ2-2; d_gene: TRBD1; abundance: NA; CDR3nt: TGCGCCAGCAGTCCGGGACAGGGTGGTCACACCGGGGAGCTGTTTTTT; CDR3aa: CASSPGQGGHTGELFF
v_gene: TRBV6-5; j_gene: TRBJ2-7; d_gene: NA; abundance: few; CDR3nt: TGTGCCAGCCGGCGGAGCTCCTACGAGCAGTACTTC; CDR3aa: CASRRSSYEQYF